The source of this T cell receptor beta chain is a study of human T cells and chemical hapten exposure. At the level of the study: A 2 cm by 2 cm inner upper arm patch received 2% DPC for sensitization.

Time point denoted: pre-sensitization, week 0. The treatment: therapeutic diphenylcyclopropenone sensitization with weekly scalp DPC. The authors' total RNA extraction used unfractionated whole blood. The library gave individual cDNA molecules unique molecular identifiers. TCRdb reanalysed the RACE reads using MiXCR and keeps one entry per CDR3 protein. The table records fewer than 350,000 distinct CDR3 sequences, roughly 7.4% of them present only once. A few counts support this clonotype. At one of its ends the junction is not consistent with the germline gene, which may arise from a read error. The CDR3 spans 14 residues.

The chain couples TRBV12-3 or TRBV12-4 to TRBJ2-5; no definite D call. The TCR comes from a man aged 18 to 30 with alopecia areata. Some clones in this sample may be carry-over from other donors' samples. Sequencing was performed on whole blood, taken in connection with sensitization to the hapten diphenylcyclopropenone (DPC). As DNA, the CDR3 is TGTGCCGGCAGTCCTCTAGAAAATATAGAGACCCAGTACTTC. Its protein product is CAGSPLENIETQYF.